The 28 T cell receptor beta chains presented below share a single source sample, sequenced in a study of post-analysis software for immune sequencing data. Regarding the study as a whole: Relative to controls, patients had 4 or 5 TRBV segments at higher frequency, with TRBV5-6, TRBV5-1 and TRBV20-1 among these.

No antigens are known for them. Researchers reported that TCR beta cDNA libraries carried unique molecular identifiers. Using its own MiXCR run on the PCR reads, TCRdb lists one record per CDR3 protein. This sample yields hundreds of thousands of distinct CDR3 sequences, of which roughly three fifths are seen a single time; 10% to 12% belongs to the top ten. Material for sequencing was blood. The receptor source for this set is a girl aged 2-10 years with multiple sclerosis.

V is TRBV12-3 or TRBV12-4 and J is TRBJ2-7; 11 nucleotides agree with TRBD1. Trimming removed 3 bases from V and 5 bases from J; junction bases left unmatched: 6. The CDR3 consists of 15 residues. The CDR3 nucleotides read TGTGCCAGCAGTTTCCGCGGACAGGGGGCAGACGAGCAGTACTTC. It encodes CASSFRGQGADEQYF.

This clonotype was counted once. The rearrangement joins TRBV12-3 or TRBV12-4 to TRBJ2-7; 9 bases are a match to TRBD2. The CDR3 totals 15 residues. The ends lost 6 bases at V and 5 bases at J; junction bases unmatched: 11. CDR3 nucleotide sequence: TGTGCCAGCAGCCCGGAACTAGCGGGTTCAAACGAGCAGTACTTC. This gives the protein CASSPELAGSNEQYF.

The genes are TRBV5-6 and TRBJ2-1, with TRBD1 as a possible D gene (6 bases). The V gene lost 0 bases and the J gene lost 8 bases, with 21 bases spanning the gap. The CDR3 extends over 17 amino acids. Looked up from germline, CDR1 is SGHDT and CDR2 is YYEEEE. The CDR3 loop reads CASSLDFRKQGFYEQFF. The CDR3 nucleotides read TGTGCCAGCAGCTTGGATTTTAGGAAACAGGGCTTCTATGAGCAGTTCTTC.

This rearrangement joins TRBV2 to TRBJ1-1; 9 nucleotides agree with TRBD1. Trimming at V came to 9 bases and at J to 5 bases, leaving 10 bases not matched to a gene. CDR3 length equals 14 residues. Looked up from germline, CDR1 is SNHLY and CDR2 is FYNNEI. CDR3 nucleotides: TGTGCCAGTCGCGGGACAGGGCCGGGTACTGAAGCTTTCTTT. Residues: CASRGTGPGTEAFF.

The V call is TRBV7-9, the J call TRBJ2-7, with D possibly being TRBD1 or TRBD2 (5 bases each). In germline, CDR1 is SEHNR, CDR2 FQNEAQ (reference sequence). CDR3 length: 15 residues. V lost 4 bases and J 2 bases, leaving 15 bases between the germline ends. The CDR3 nucleotides are TGTGCCAGCAGCTCCCGGGACGGTGGGCCCTACGAGCAGTACTTC. Protein product: CASSSRDGGPYEQYF.

This clonotype occurred a few times. The chain carries TRBV14 and TRBJ2-7; D call uncertain. The germline V gene encodes CDR1 SGHDN and CDR2 FVKESK. The germline V and J ends were trimmed by 4 bases and 0 bases, with 7 bases remaining between them. The CDR3 is made up of 13 amino acids. The CDR3 is CASSRLGSYEQYF. In DNA, the CDR3 is TGTGCCAGCAGCCGGCTTGGCTCCTACGAGCAGTACTTC.

A few counts support this clonotype. V usage is TRBV29-1 and J usage is TRBJ2-1, with D uncertain. Trimming stripped 4 bases from V and 5 bases from J, with 15 bases between. Germline V lookup: CDR1 SQVTM, CDR2 ANQGSEA. The CDR3 is 14 amino acids. The CDR3 DNA is TGCAGCGTTGTGTCACTCACCCGTCACAATGAGCAGTTCTTC. This sequence encodes CSVVSLTRHNEQFF.

A single count supports this clonotype. This sequence joins TRBV13 and TRBJ2-7; D call uncertain. V gave up 0 bases and J gave up 0 bases, with 18 bases separating them. This CDR3 has 18 residues. Germline V gene lookup returns CDR1 PRHDT and CDR2 FYEKMQ (reference sequence). The DNA of the CDR3 is TGTGCCAGCAGCTTAGGAGGAGAGAAGATTGGTAGCTCCTACGAGCAGTACTTC. The encoded protein is CASSLGGEKIGSSYEQYF.

The chain recombines TRBV6-4 with TRBJ2-1, with a possible D match to TRBD1 (5 bases). V was clipped by 4 bases and J by 0 bases, with 13 bases between them. CDR3 length: 16 amino acids. Germline lookup yields CDR1 MRHNA and CDR2 SNTAGT. The CDR3 nucleotides are TGTGCCAGCAGTGGCGATGGAAGGGGCTCCTACAATGAGCAGTTCTTC. Translating it yields CASSGDGRGSYNEQFF.

This chain joins TRBV20-1 and TRBJ1-2; D not resolved. CDR1 and CDR2 from the germline V gene are DFQATT and SNEGSKA (reference sequence). The CDR3 length is 13 residues. V was cut by 3 bases and J by 5 bases, with 13 bases left in between. CDR3: CSASPRVGYGYTF. The CDR3 DNA sequence: TGCAGTGCTAGCCCCCGGGTGGGATATGGCTACACCTTC.

The chain carries TRBV12-3 or TRBV12-4 and TRBJ1-1, with D maybe TRBD1 (5 bases). Trimming shortened V by 4 bases and J by 4 bases, and 10 bases separated the two germline ends. The CDR3 spans 13 residues. The CDR3 DNA reads TGTGCCAGCAGTTACCAGGGATTCACTGAAGCTTTCTTT. It is translated as CASSYQGFTEAFF.

This clonotype was found a few times. J is TRBJ2-4 and V is TRBV6-5; D tentatively fits TRBD1 or TRBD2 (5 bases each). The CDR3 is 18 amino acids. Germline V lookup: CDR1 MNHEY, CDR2 SVGAGI. Trimming cost V 4 bases and J 0 bases, with 19 bases left between them. The CDR3 DNA is TGTGCCAGCAGTTTTCCGGGACGGAGGTTCCTAGCCAAAAACATTCAGTACTTC. Translated, it gives CASSFPGRRFLAKNIQYF.

The gene calls are TRBV5-1 and TRBJ1-1, with D possibly TRBD1 on 5 matching bases. V was trimmed by 7 bases and J by 2 bases, leaving 15 bases between them. Germline V gene sequence: CDR1 SGHRS, CDR2 YFSETQ. The CDR3 totals 14 residues. DNA of the CDR3: TGCGCCAGCCGAGGGGTACTCGGTAACACTGAAGCTTTCTTT. This translates into CASRGVLGNTEAFF.

This clonotype was seen only a few times. DNA for the CDR3: TGTGCCACCAGCAGGGGGACAGACTATGGCTACACCTTC. Translation: CATSRGTDYGYTF. This chain joins TRBV15 and TRBJ1-2; TRBD1 matches at 7 bases. J lost 3 bases, V lost 3 bases, and 1 base had no gene match. CDR1 and CDR2 (germline): LNHNV, YYDKDF (reference sequence). The CDR3 totals 13 residues.

The gene calls are TRBV30 and TRBJ2-4, with 8 bases lining up with TRBD2. TRBJ2-7 explains the end of the DNA better; the J call may be wrong. CDR3 size: 13 residues. CDR1 is GTSNPN, CDR2 SVGIG, per germline (reference sequence). The CDR3 DNA is TGTGCCTGGAGTGTGGGACTAGTCTACGAGCAGTACTTC. Amino acids: CAWSVGLVYEQYF.

This clonotype came up a few times. V usage is TRBV29-1 and J usage is TRBJ2-5; TRBD2 aligns across 7 bases. The CDR3 has 13 residues. J lost 0 bases, V lost 3 bases, and 1 base had no gene match. The germline gives CDR1 SQVTM, CDR2 ANQGSEA. In nucleotides, the CDR3 is TGCAGCGTTGATCGGGGGGACCAAGAGACCCAGTACTTC. Translating gives CSVDRGDQETQYF.

V and J are TRBV10-3 and TRBJ2-3; D gene ambiguous. The CDR3 spans 17 residues. Germline V gene lookup returns CDR1 ENHRY and CDR2 SYGVKD. V was shortened by 0 bases and J by 6 bases, with 19 bases between the two germline ends. The CDR3 DNA is TGTGCCATCAGTGAGTCGACCCTGGCCCTACCTAGGGATACGCAGTATTTT. It is translated as CAISESTLALPRDTQYF.

This clonotype occurred a few times. The V call is TRBV25-1, the J call TRBJ2-3; 7 nucleotides align to TRBD2. Trimming cost V 8 bases and J 0 bases; bases outside gene matches: 5. CDR1 is MGHDK and CDR2 is SYGVNS in the germline V gene. This CDR3 region has 14 residues. CDR3 in DNA: TGTGCCAGCTCGCGGGGGTTTAGCACAGATACGCAGTATTTT. It translates to CASSRGFSTDTQYF.

The rearrangement joins TRBV12-3 or TRBV12-4 to TRBJ1-5; D unclear. This CDR3 has 13 amino acids. The V end was cut by 4 bases, the J end by 7 bases, with 11 bases between. The CDR3 DNA reads as TGTGCCAGCAGTTCGGCAGGTCGACAGCCCCAGCATTTT. Amino acid sequence: CASSSAGRQPQHF.

This clonotype was seen only a few times. This sequence joins TRBV7-9 and TRBJ2-1; D unclear. Trimming shortened V by 1 base and J by 10 bases, and 8 bases separated the two germline ends. The CDR3 covers 12 residues. The germline V gene has CDR1 SEHNR and CDR2 FQNEAQ (reference sequence). This CDR3 is CASSLVLWEQFF. The CDR3 DNA is TGTGCCAGCAGCTTAGTACTTTGGGAGCAGTTCTTC.

CDR3 sequence (DNA): TGCGCCAGCAGCCTGGTCGGGGATGCGAAGACCCAGTACTTC. Encoded protein: CASSLVGDAKTQYF. The chain links TRBV5-1 to TRBJ2-7; D is possibly TRBD2 (5 bases). The DNA matches TRBJ2-5 better at its end, which makes the J call doubtful. The CDR3 contains 14 residues. Germline-derived CDR1 and CDR2 are SGHRS and YFSETQ.

This clonotype has only a few counts. CDR3 nucleotide sequence: TGTGCCAGCACTAAGGGAGGCCACTATGGCTACACCTTC. This codes for CASTKGGHYGYTF. This chain uses TRBV7-2 with TRBJ1-2; D unclear. Germline V gives CDR1 SGHTA, CDR2 FQGNSA. This CDR3 contains 13 residues. V gave up 7 bases and J gave up 3 bases, with 12 bases separating them.

J is TRBJ2-1 and V is TRBV6-5, with unresolved D. The CDR3 totals 12 residues. V dropped 6 bases and J dropped 7 bases, with 10 bases sitting between them. Germline assignment: CDR1 MNHEY and CDR2 SVGAGI. The CDR3 nucleotides read TGTGCCAGCAGAGGAAATCTAAATGAGCAGTTCTTC. This sequence encodes CASRGNLNEQFF.

The genes are TRBV7-9 and TRBJ2-3; 7 nucleotides align to TRBD1. Germline V gene lookup returns CDR1 SEHNR and CDR2 FQNEAQ (reference sequence). Trimming removed 5 bases from V and 0 bases from J; junction bases left unmatched: 5. CDR3 length: 15 residues. The CDR3 DNA reads TGTGCCAGCAGCGCCGGACAGGATAGCACAGATACGCAGTATTTT. The encoded protein is CASSAGQDSTDTQYF.

The chain combines TRBV20-1 with TRBJ2-3; D uncertain. V was clipped by 0 bases and J by 0 bases, with 10 bases between them. The CDR3 is 15 amino acids. Per the germline V gene, CDR1 is DFQATT and CDR2 is SNEGSKA (reference sequence). The CDR3 nucleotides are TGCAGTGCTAGAGACTTGGTAACTAGCACAGATACGCAGTATTTT. Translating gives CSARDLVTSTDTQYF.

The sample holds one count of this clonotype. V and J are TRBV5-5 and TRBJ1-4; no clear D. With 4 bases removed from V and 8 bases from J, the gap between germline ends came to 15 bases. Germline V gene lookup returns CDR1 SGHKS and CDR2 YYEKEE (reference sequence). The CDR3 sequence is 14 residues long. This CDR3 is CASSPTGITEKLFF. CDR3 sequence (DNA): TGTGCCAGCAGCCCGACGGGGATAACGGAAAAACTGTTTTTT.

The V and J genes are TRBV12-3 or TRBV12-4 and TRBJ2-1; 10 positions match TRBD2. The J call is doubtful: the DNA matches TRBJ2-7 better. The CDR3 loop spans 16 amino acids. The chain's CDR3 is CASRPPGLAYYNEQYF. CDR3 coding DNA: TGTGCCAGCAGGCCACCGGGACTAGCGTACTACAATGAGCAGTACTTC.

This rearrangement joins TRBV3-1 to TRBJ2-1; no firm D call. Trimming removed 4 bases from V and 2 bases from J, with 12 bases in between. The germline gives CDR1 LGHDT, CDR2 YNNKEL (reference sequence). The length of the CDR3 is 15 residues. As DNA, the CDR3 is TGTGCCAGCAGCCTCAACACTGTGGCCTACAATGAGCAGTTCTTC. This sequence encodes CASSLNTVAYNEQFF.